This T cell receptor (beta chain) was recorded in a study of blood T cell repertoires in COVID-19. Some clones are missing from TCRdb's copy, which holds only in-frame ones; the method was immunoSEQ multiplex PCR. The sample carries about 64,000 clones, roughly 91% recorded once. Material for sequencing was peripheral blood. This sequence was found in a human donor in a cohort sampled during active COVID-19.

The DNA for the CDR3 is TGTGCCAGCAGCTCCCCAGGTGCAACTAGCACAGATACGCAGTATTTT. Translation gives CASSSPGATSTDTQYF. The chain recombines TRBV5-4 with TRBJ2-3; no firm D call. This CDR3 comprises 16 residues. Trimming stripped 3 bases from V and 0 bases from J, with 14 bases between. Germline values: CDR1 SGHNT, CDR2 YYREEE (reference sequence).